This TCR beta chain is from a study of STAT3 mutations in large granular lymphocyte leukemia. Study-wide results and limits: Every T-LGLL patient had at least one immunodominant TCRbeta clonotype. After therapy, about 35% of the 18 patients switched clonotypes, all new clones STAT3 wild type.

TCRbeta libraries averaged around 42,000 productive templates per sample. The table came from immunoSEQ multiplex PCR; TCRdb's copy has only in-frame clones and leaves some out. Of roughly 11,000 clones in the sample, around 76% were seen once. A word on this clone: Its target is unknown.

J lost 0 bases, V lost 0 bases, and 12 bases had no gene match. This CDR3 is 19 amino acids long. This clonotype was obtained from a man in his 60s with T-cell large granular lymphocyte leukemia. Some clones in this sample may be carry-over from other donors' samples. This chain links TRBV23-1 with TRBJ1-2; 8 positions agree with TRBD1. TRBV23-1 is given ORF status, its function remaining uncertain. Sample: peripheral blood mononuclear cells. The CDR3 coding sequence is TGCGCCAGCAGTCAATCCCCCCCCGGGACAGGACCATCTAACTATGGCTACACCTTC. As protein: CASSQSPPGTGPSNYGYTF.